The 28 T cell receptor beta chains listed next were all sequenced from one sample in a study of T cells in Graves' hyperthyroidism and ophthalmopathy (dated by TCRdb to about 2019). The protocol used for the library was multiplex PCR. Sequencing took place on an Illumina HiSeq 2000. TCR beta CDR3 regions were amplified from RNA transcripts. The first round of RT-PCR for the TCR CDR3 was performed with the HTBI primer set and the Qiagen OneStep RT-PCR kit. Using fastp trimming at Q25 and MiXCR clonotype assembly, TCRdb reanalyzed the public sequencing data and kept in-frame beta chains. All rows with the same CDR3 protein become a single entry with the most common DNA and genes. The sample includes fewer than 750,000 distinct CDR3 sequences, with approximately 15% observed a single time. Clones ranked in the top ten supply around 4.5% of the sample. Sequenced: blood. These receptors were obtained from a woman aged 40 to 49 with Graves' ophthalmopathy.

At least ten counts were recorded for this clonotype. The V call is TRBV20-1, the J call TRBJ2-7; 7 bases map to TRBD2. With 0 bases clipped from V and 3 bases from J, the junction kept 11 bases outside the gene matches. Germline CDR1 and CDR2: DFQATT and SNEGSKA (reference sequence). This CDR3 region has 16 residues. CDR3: CSARDMREKIVYEQYF. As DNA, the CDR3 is TGCAGTGCTAGAGATATGCGGGAGAAGATTGTCTACGAGCAGTACTTC.

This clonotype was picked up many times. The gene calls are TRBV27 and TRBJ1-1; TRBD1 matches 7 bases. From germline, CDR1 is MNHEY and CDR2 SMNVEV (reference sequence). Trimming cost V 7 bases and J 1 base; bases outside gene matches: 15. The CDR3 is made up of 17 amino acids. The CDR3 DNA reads TGTGCCAGCACCAAGGAGGGAGGAAGACAGGGGAACACTGAAGCTTTCTTT. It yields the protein CASTKEGGRQGNTEAFF.

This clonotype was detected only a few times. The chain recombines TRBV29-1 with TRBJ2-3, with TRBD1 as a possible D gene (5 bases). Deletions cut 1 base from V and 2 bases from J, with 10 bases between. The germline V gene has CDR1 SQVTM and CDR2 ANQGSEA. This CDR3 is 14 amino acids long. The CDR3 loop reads CSVEGQLVTDTQYF. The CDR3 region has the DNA TGCAGCGTTGAAGGACAGTTAGTCACAGATACGCAGTATTTT.

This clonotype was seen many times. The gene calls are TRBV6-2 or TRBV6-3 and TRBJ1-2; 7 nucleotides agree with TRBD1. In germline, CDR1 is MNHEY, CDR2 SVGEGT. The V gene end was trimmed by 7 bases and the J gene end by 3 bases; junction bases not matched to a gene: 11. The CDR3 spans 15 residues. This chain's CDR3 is CASNHPTGTDYGYTF. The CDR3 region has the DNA TGTGCCAGCAATCATCCGACCGGGACAGACTATGGCTACACCTTC.

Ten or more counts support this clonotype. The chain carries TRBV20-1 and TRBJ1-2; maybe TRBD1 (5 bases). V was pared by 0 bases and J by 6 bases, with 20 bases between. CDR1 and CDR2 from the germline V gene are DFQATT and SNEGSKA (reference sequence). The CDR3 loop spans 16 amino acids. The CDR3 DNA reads TGCAGTGCTAGAGATCAGGGTGGCAGGGCCCAACATGGCTACACCTTC. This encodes CSARDQGGRAQHGYTF.

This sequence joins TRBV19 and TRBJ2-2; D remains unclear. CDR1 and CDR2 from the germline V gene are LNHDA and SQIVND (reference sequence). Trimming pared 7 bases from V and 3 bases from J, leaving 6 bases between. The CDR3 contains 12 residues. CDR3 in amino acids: CASKSYTGELFF. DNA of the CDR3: TGTGCCAGTAAGAGTTACACCGGGGAGCTGTTTTTT.

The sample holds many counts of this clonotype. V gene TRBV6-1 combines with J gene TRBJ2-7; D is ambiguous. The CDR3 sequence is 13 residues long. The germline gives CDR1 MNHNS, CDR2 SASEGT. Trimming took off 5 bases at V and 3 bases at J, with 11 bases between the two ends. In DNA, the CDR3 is TGTGCCAGCAGTCCCAAACCGAACTACGAGCAGTACTTC. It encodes CASSPKPNYEQYF.

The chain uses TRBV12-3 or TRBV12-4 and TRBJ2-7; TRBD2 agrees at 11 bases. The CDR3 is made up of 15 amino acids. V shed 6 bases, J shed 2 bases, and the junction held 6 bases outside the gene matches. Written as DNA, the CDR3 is TGTGCCAGCAGCGAAGGACTAGCGGGCGCCTACGAGCAGTACTTC. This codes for CASSEGLAGAYEQYF.

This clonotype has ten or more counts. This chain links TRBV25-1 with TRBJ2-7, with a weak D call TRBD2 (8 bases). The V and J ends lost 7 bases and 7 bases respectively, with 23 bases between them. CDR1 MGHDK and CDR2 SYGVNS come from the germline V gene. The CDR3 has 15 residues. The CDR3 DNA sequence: TGTGCCAGCAATGACGCGGGGGGCAGGGGGAATGAGCAGTACTTC. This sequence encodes CASNDAGGRGNEQYF.

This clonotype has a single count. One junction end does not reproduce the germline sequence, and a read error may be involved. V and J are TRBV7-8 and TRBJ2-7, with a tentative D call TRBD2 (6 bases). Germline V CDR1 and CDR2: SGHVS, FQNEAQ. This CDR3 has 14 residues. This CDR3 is CASSLAPASGEQYF. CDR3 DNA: TGTGCCAGCAGCTTAGCGCCGGCATCGGGGGAGCAATACTTC.

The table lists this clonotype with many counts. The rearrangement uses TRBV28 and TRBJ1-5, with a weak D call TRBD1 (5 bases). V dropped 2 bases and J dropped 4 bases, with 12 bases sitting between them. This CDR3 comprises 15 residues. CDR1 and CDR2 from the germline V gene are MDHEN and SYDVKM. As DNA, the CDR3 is TGTGCCAGCAGTTTAGGGGGGAGGGGTAATCAGCCCCAGCATTTT. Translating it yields CASSLGGRGNQPQHF.

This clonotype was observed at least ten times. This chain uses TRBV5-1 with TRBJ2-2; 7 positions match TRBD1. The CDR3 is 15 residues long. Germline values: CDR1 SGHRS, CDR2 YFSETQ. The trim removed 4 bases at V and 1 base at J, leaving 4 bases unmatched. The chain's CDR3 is CASSRDSVNTGELFF. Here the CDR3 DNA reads TGCGCCAGCAGCCGGGACAGCGTGAACACCGGGGAGCTGTTTTTT.

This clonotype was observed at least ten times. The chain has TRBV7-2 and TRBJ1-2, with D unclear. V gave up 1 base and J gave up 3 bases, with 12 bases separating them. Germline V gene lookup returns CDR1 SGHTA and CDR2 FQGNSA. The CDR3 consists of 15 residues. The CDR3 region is CASSLGRDTDYGYTF. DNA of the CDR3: TGTGCCAGCAGCTTAGGCCGAGACACCGACTATGGCTACACCTTC.

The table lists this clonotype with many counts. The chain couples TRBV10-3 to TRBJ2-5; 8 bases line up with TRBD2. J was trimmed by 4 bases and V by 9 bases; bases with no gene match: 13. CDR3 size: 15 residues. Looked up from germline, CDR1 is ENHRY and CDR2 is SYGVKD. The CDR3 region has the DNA TGTGCCATAAGCGAACGGGAGGGCCAGGGAGAGACCCAGTACTTC. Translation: CAISEREGQGETQYF.

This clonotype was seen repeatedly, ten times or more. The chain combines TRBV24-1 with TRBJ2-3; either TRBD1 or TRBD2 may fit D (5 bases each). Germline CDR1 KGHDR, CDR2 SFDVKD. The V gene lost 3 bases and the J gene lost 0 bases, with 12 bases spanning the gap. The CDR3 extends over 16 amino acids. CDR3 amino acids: CATSDPSGPSTDTQYF. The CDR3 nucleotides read TGTGCCACCAGTGATCCCTCGGGACCTAGCACAGATACGCAGTATTTT.

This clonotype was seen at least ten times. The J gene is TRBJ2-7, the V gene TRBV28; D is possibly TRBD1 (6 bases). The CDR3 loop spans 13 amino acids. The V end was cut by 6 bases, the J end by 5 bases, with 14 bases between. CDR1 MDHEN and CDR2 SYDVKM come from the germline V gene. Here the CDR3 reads CASSQTGKDEQYF. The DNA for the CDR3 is TGTGCCAGCAGCCAAACAGGGAAAGACGAGCAGTACTTC.

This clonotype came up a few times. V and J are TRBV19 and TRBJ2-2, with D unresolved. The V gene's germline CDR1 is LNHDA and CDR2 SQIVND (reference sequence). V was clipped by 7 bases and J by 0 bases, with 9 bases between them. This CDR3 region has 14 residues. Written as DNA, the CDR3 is TGTGCCAGTATGCGGTGGGCGAACACCGGGGAGCTGTTTTTT. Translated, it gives CASMRWANTGELFF.

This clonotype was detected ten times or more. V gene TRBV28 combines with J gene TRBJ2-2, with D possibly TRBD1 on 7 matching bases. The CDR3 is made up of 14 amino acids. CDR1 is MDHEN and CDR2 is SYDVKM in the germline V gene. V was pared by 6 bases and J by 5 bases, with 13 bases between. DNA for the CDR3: TGTGCCAGCAGCCTGACAGGGAGGACCGGGGAGCTGTTTTTT. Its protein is CASSLTGRTGELFF.

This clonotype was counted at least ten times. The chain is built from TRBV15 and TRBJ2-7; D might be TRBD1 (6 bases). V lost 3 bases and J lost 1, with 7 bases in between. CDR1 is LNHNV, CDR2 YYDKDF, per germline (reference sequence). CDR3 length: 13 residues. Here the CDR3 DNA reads TGTGCCACCAGCAGGCAGGGGTCCTACGAGCAGTACTTC. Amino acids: CATSRQGSYEQYF.

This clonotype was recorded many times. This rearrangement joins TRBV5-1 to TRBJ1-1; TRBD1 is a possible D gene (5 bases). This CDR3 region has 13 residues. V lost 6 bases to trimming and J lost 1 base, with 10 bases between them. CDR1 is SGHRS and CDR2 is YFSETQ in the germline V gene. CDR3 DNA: TGCGCCAGCATGGGCAGGGCGAACACTGAAGCTTTCTTT. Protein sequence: CASMGRANTEAFF.

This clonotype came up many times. CDR3 region: CAWSDPDYEQYF. The CDR3 region has the DNA TGTGCCTGGAGTGATCCAGACTACGAGCAGTACTTC. The rearrangement links TRBV30 to TRBJ2-7; the D is unclear. This CDR3 has 12 residues. CDR1 is GTSNPN, CDR2 SVGIG, per germline (reference sequence). V was cut by 1 base and J by 3 bases, with 7 bases left in between.

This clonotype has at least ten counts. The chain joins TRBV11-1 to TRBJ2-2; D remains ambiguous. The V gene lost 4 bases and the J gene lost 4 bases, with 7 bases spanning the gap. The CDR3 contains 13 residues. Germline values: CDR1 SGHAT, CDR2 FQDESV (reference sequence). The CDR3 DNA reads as TGTGCCAGCAGCTGGTCGGGCACCGGGGAGCTGTTTTTT. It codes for CASSWSGTGELFF.

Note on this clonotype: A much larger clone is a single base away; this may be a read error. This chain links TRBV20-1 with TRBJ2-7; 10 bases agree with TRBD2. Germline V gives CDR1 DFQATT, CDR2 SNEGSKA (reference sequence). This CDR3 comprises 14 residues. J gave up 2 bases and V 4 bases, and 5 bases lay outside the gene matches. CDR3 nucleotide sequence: TGCAGTGCTACCGGGACTAGCGCACCCTACGAGCAGTACTTC. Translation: CSATGTSAPYEQYF.

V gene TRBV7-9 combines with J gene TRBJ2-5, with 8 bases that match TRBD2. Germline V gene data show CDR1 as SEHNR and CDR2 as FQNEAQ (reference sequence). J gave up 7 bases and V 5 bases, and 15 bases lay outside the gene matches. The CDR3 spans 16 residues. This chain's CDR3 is CASSQTRREARGTQYF. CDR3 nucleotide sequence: TGTGCCAGCAGCCAAACCCGGCGGGAGGCCCGGGGGACCCAGTACTTC.

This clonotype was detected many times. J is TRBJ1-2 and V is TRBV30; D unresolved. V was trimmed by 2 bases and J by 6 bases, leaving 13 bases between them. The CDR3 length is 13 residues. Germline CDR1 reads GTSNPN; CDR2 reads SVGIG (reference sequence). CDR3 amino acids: CAWSSQERNGYTF. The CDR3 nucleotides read TGTGCCTGGAGTTCTCAGGAAAGGAATGGCTACACCTTC.

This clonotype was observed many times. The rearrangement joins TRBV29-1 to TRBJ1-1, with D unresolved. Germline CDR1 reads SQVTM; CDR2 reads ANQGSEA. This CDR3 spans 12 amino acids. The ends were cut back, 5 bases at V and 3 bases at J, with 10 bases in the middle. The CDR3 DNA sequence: TGCAGCGTTCTGGGATGGGACACTGAAGCTTTCTTT. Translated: CSVLGWDTEAFF.

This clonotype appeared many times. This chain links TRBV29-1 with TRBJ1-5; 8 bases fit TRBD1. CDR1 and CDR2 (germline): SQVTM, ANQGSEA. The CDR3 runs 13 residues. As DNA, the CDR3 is TGCAGTGCCGGACAGGGTAGCAATCAGCCCCAGCATTTT. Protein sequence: CSAGQGSNQPQHF.

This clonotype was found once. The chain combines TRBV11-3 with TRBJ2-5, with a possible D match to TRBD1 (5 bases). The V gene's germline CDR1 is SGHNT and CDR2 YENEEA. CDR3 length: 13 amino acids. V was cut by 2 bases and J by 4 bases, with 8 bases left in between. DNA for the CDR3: TGTGCCAGCAGCTTACAGGGAACAGAGACCCAGTACTTC. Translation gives CASSLQGTETQYF.